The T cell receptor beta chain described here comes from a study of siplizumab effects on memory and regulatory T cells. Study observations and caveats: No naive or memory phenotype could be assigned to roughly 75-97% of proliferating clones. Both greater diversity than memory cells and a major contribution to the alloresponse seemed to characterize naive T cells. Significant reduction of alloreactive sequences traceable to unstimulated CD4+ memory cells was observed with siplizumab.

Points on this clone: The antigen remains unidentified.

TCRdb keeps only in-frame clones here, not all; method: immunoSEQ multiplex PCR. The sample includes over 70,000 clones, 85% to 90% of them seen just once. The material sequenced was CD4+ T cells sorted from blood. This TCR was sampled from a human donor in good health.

CDR3 nucleotide sequence: TGTGCCAGCAGTGGTCCCCTGGGACAGGGGAATTCACCCCTCCACTTT. This gives the protein CASSGPLGQGNSPLHF. The chain carries TRBV6-1 and TRBJ1-6; TRBD1 matches 10 bases. The CDR3 contains 16 residues. From germline, CDR1 is MNHNS and CDR2 SASEGT. The V segment lost 4 bases and the J segment 7 bases; nucleotides outside the gene matches: 7.